Listed here is a single T cell receptor beta chain. What it recognizes is unknown. This entry is derived from a study of T cells in Graves' hyperthyroidism and ophthalmopathy. Germline CDR1 reads SQVTM; CDR2 reads ANQGSEA. CDR3 length: 14 amino acids. The ends were cut back, 7 bases at V and 4 bases at J, with 14 bases in the middle. Amplification yielded TCR beta CDR3 regions, with RNA transcripts as the source. The HTBI primer set served for first-round RT-PCR of the TCR CDR3. TCRdb processed the multiplex PCR reads anew with MiXCR; each CDR3 protein has one entry. The sample shows around 600,000 distinct CDR3 sequences, about 45% of them seen only once. Notes on the study in general: Most thyroid clonotypes with frequency above 0.001 were detected in blood. Ophthalmopathy stood apart from stable hyperthyroidism in a 13 V-J model. Ophthalmopathy, which appeared later, was predicted by the model a median around 6 months before onset.

This chain connects TRBV29-1 to TRBJ2-6, with D unclear. The specimen sequenced was peripheral blood or thyroid tissue (not recorded which). The receptor was isolated from an adult man with Graves' disease, either hyperthyroidism or ophthalmopathy (not recorded which). The CDR3 coding sequence is TGCAGCGAACGGTTGGCGGCAGGGGCCAACGTCCTGACTTTC. Protein: CSERLAAGANVLTF.